Below are 30 T cell receptor beta chains sequenced from a single sample in a study of cytomegalovirus exposure and HLA in healthy donors. 13 Jbeta primers and 60 Vbeta primers were used for the PCR. Clones were sequenced by immunoSEQ multiplex PCR, and TCRdb holds only the in-frame ones, with some missing. Counted here are approximately 73,000 clones, 63% occurring once; the ten biggest clones make up 5% to 6%. Sequencing was done on a sample of PBMCs. The source is a man younger than 45 in good health and CMV-seropositive.

This chain connects TRBV18 to TRBJ2-7; no definite D call. Between the trimmed V and J ends, which lost 4 bases and 1 base, there was a span of 8 bases. This CDR3 spans 13 amino acids. Germline V CDR1 and CDR2: KGHSH, LQKENI. The CDR3 loop reads CASSRDTSYEQYF. CDR3 DNA: TGTGCCAGCTCACGAGACACATCCTACGAGCAGTACTTC.

J is TRBJ2-7 and V is TRBV6-5, with 7 bases aligning to TRBD2. Trimming cost V 8 bases and J 6 bases; bases outside gene matches: 10. The CDR3 sequence is 13 residues long. Germline V gene lookup returns CDR1 MNHEY and CDR2 SVGAGI. The CDR3 DNA sequence: TGTGCCAGCGGACTAGTAAGGGGTGGCGAGCAGTACTTC. It encodes CASGLVRGGEQYF.

The V and J genes are TRBV11-2 and TRBJ2-7, with 7 bases aligning to TRBD1. There are 13 residues in the CDR3. Germline V CDR1 and CDR2: SGHAT, FQNNGV. Unmatched junction bases numbered 5, after V lost 3 bases and J lost 6 bases. The CDR3 spells CASSFTGVGEQYF. The CDR3 DNA is TGTGCCAGCAGCTTTACAGGGGTTGGCGAGCAGTACTTC. Supplemented by reference TRBV11-2 and TRBJ2-7, the full variable domain reads EAGVAQSPRYKIIEKRQSVAFWCNPISGHATLYWYQQILGQGPKLLIQFQNNGVVDDSQLPKDRFSAERLKGVDSTLKIQPAKLEDSAVYLCASSFTGVGEQYFGPGTRLTVT.

The V and J genes are TRBV9 and TRBJ2-1, with D tentatively TRBD1 (6 bases). The V and J ends lost 0 bases and 7 bases respectively, with 11 bases between them. CDR3 length: 14 amino acids. CDR1 and CDR2 from the germline V gene are SGDLS and YYNGEE. The CDR3 reads CASSVAGQLNEQFF. CDR3 nucleotide sequence: TGTGCCAGCAGCGTAGCCGGACAGTTAAATGAGCAGTTCTTC.

This clone was observed a handful of times. The genes are TRBV9 and TRBJ2-1, with a tentative D call TRBD2 (5 bases). V was trimmed by 2 bases and J by 4 bases, leaving 10 bases between them. The CDR3 extends over 14 amino acids. The germline V gene has CDR1 SGDLS and CDR2 YYNGEE. This CDR3 is CASSVVGEYNEQFF. The CDR3 bases are TGTGCCAGCAGCGTGGTCGGGGAATACAATGAGCAGTTCTTC. The full variable domain, with the rest looked up from reference TRBV9 and TRBJ2-1, is DSGVTQTPKHLITATGQRVTLRCSPRSGDLSVYWYQQSLDQGLQFLIQYYNGEERAKGNILERFSAQQFPDLHSELNLSSLELGDSALYFCASSVVGEYNEQFFGPGTRLTVL.

This clone was counted between two and nine times. This sequence joins TRBV7-2 and TRBJ2-7; 8 bases line up with TRBD2. V gave up 1 base and J gave up 2 bases; unmatched junction bases: 4. CDR3 length equals 15 residues. The germline gives CDR1 SGHTA, CDR2 FQGNSA. CDR3 in amino acids: CASSLDVSGTYEQYF. Written as DNA, the CDR3 is TGTGCCAGCAGCTTAGACGTTAGCGGGACCTACGAGCAGTACTTC.

The chain couples TRBV28 to TRBJ1-5; a weak D match, TRBD1 (6 bases). Trimming removed 7 bases from V and 8 bases from J, with 9 bases in between. Germline V gene sequence: CDR1 MDHEN, CDR2 SYDVKM. CDR3 length: 11 amino acids. In DNA form, the CDR3 reads TGTGCCAGCAAGGACAGAGAGCCCCAGCATTTT. It yields the protein CASKDREPQHF.

V is TRBV6-1 and J is TRBJ2-3; no clear D gene. In germline, CDR1 is MNHNS, CDR2 SASEGT. The CDR3 loop spans 15 amino acids. Trimming took 2 bases from V and 7 from J, leaving 16 bases between them. CDR3 amino acids: CASSEQTEIRNTQYF. CDR3 sequence (DNA): TGTGCCAGCAGTGAACAGACGGAGATTAGAAATACGCAGTATTTT.

The chain joins TRBV13 to TRBJ2-1; possibly TRBD1 for D (5 bases). Trimming shortened V by 0 bases and J by 0 bases, and 9 bases separated the two germline ends. In germline, CDR1 is PRHDT, CDR2 FYEKMQ (reference sequence). The CDR3 is 16 amino acids. This chain's CDR3 is CASSLGPTGSYNEQFF. The CDR3 DNA follows: TGTGCCAGCAGCTTAGGCCCTACAGGCTCCTACAATGAGCAGTTCTTC.

The chain joins TRBV27 to TRBJ1-1; TRBD1 is a possible D gene (6 bases). V lost 3 bases to trimming and J lost 6 bases, with 14 bases between them. This CDR3 is built from 14 residues. The germline gives CDR1 MNHEY, CDR2 SMNVEV (reference sequence). CDR3 bases: TGTGCCAGCAGTTTTCGAGGGGGTACCTCTGAAGCTTTCTTT. Residues: CASSFRGGTSEAFF.

The chain has TRBV6-4 and TRBJ1-1, with unresolved D. The ends were cut back, 6 bases at V and 1 base at J, with 6 bases in the middle. The CDR3 is 12 residues long. The germline V gene has CDR1 MRHNA and CDR2 SNTAGT. CDR3 protein: CASRGGNTEAFF. The CDR3 nucleotides are TGTGCCAGCAGGGGAGGGAACACTGAAGCTTTCTTT.

The genes are TRBV7-9 and TRBJ1-5, with 9 bases lining up with TRBD1. Germline lookup yields CDR1 SEHNR and CDR2 FQNEAQ (reference sequence). V trimming: 4 bases; J trimming: 7 bases; junction bases outside the gene matches: 8. This CDR3 spans 15 amino acids. As DNA, the CDR3 is TGTGCCAGCAGCTCCCTGGGACAGGGTAGACAGCCCCAGCATTTT. It encodes CASSSLGQGRQPQHF.

The chain is built from TRBV27 and TRBJ2-2; D is undetermined. The V and J ends lost 8 bases and 2 bases respectively, with 12 bases between them. Germline lookup yields CDR1 MNHEY and CDR2 SMNVEV (reference sequence). The CDR3 is made up of 14 amino acids. The CDR3 is CASVPTLNTGELFF. The DNA of the CDR3 is TGTGCCAGCGTTCCTACCTTAAACACCGGGGAGCTGTTTTTT.

The chain combines TRBV2 with TRBJ2-7, with TRBD2 matching 11 bases. CDR1 is SNHLY and CDR2 is FYNNEI in the germline V gene. This CDR3 has 15 residues. V was pared by 5 bases and J by 0 bases, with 3 bases of the junction left unmatched. This CDR3 reads CASSQLAGASYEQYF. Here the CDR3 DNA reads TGTGCCAGCAGTCAACTAGCGGGGGCCTCCTACGAGCAGTACTTC.

CDR3 region: CASRPAQLSTDTQYF. The DNA of the CDR3 is TGCGCCAGCAGGCCTGCTCAACTTTCCACAGATACGCAGTATTTT. The chain couples TRBV5-1 to TRBJ2-3; unclear D gene. Germline CDR1 and CDR2: SGHRS and YFSETQ. Trimming shortened V by 5 bases and J by 2 bases, and 15 bases separated the two germline ends. The CDR3 is 15 amino acids.

V and J are TRBV25-1 and TRBJ1-2; D call uncertain. The ends were cut back, 5 bases at V and 2 bases at J, with 15 bases in the middle. This CDR3 region has 15 residues. Germline values: CDR1 MGHDK, CDR2 SYGVNS. CDR3 in DNA: TGTGCCAGCAGTTCGGGAGGGCCATTAAACTATGGCTACACCTTC. Its translation: CASSSGGPLNYGYTF.

The chain recombines TRBV27 with TRBJ2-7; 13 bases align to TRBD2. The length of the CDR3 is 15 residues. J was trimmed by 3 bases and V by 4 bases; bases with no gene match: 3. Looked up from germline, CDR1 is MNHEY and CDR2 is SMNVEV (reference sequence). The CDR3: CASSSRLAGGYEQYF. Here the CDR3 DNA reads TGTGCCAGCAGTTCACGACTAGCGGGAGGCTACGAGCAGTACTTC.

This clone occurred a few times. This sequence joins TRBV21-1 and TRBJ1-6. TRBV21-1 is recorded as a pseudogene. The CDR3 is 16 residues long. Written as DNA, the CDR3 is TGTGCCAGCAGGTTTGCTTCGGCCGGGTATAATTCACCCCTCCACTTT. The encoded protein is CASRFASAGYNSPLHF.

V is TRBV6-5 and J is TRBJ2-4, with 8 bases aligning to TRBD2. Germline CDR1 and CDR2: MNHEY and SVGAGI. The CDR3 runs 12 residues. V was pared by 6 bases and J by 7 bases, with 2 bases of the junction left unmatched. CDR3 bases: TGTGCCAGCAGGGGACTAGAGAACATTCAGTACTTC. As protein: CASRGLENIQYF.

V gene TRBV19 combines with J gene TRBJ1-5; 11 bases match TRBD1. Trimming cost V 8 bases and J 0 bases; bases outside gene matches: 3. The CDR3 is made up of 15 amino acids. The germline V gene has CDR1 LNHDA and CDR2 SQIVND (reference sequence). The CDR3 reads CASGGTGGSNQPQHF. In DNA, the CDR3 is TGTGCCAGTGGAGGGACAGGGGGTAGCAATCAGCCCCAGCATTTT.

The genes are TRBV5-1 and TRBJ1-2; TRBD1 aligns across 8 bases. This CDR3 has 14 residues. V was clipped by 0 bases and J by 5 bases; unmatched bases: 3. Germline lookup yields CDR1 SGHRS and CDR2 YFSETQ. CDR3 protein: CASSLGDRGYGYTF. CDR3 coding DNA: TGCGCCAGCAGCTTGGGCGACAGGGGTTATGGCTACACCTTC.

This clone came up a few times. The chain joins TRBV29-1 to TRBJ2-1, with TRBD2 identical over 10 bases. Losses at the gene ends were 7 bases for V and 7 bases for J; bases not matched to a gene: 13. The CDR3 is 15 amino acids. Germline CDR1 reads SQVTM; CDR2 reads ANQGSEA. In DNA form, the CDR3 reads TGCAGCGCTTTTGCAGCTAGCGGGAGAATGAATGAGCAGTTCTTC. The encoded protein is CSAFAASGRMNEQFF.

The chain combines TRBV7-9 with TRBJ2-1, with D possibly TRBD2 on 6 matching bases. Deletions cut 5 bases from V and 1 base from J, with 9 bases between. Germline-derived CDR1 and CDR2 are SEHNR and FQNEAQ (reference sequence). The CDR3 runs 14 residues. CDR3 in DNA: TGTGCCAGCAGCCTTAGCGGTTCCTACAATGAGCAGTTCTTC. It yields the protein CASSLSGSYNEQFF.

The chain joins TRBV6-1 to TRBJ1-1, with 11 bases aligning to TRBD1. The CDR3 extends over 18 amino acids. With 6 bases clipped from V and 0 bases from J, the junction kept 12 bases outside the gene matches. Germline CDR1 and CDR2: MNHNS and SASEGT. The CDR3 DNA is TGTGCCAGCAGAGAATACGGACAGGGGGCTTTCGTGAACACTGAAGCTTTCTTT. This gives the protein CASREYGQGAFVNTEAFF.

This clone was seen only once. The chain couples TRBV6-6 to TRBJ2-1; 7 bases map to TRBD1. Trimming at V came to 5 bases and at J to 5 bases, leaving 12 bases not matched to a gene. CDR3 length equals 16 residues. The germline gives CDR1 MNHNY, CDR2 SVGAGI (reference sequence). CDR3 sequence (DNA): TGTGCCAGCAGTCTAGGGATTTCAGGGGGTCACAATGAGCAGTTCTTC. This encodes CASSLGISGGHNEQFF.

The gene calls are TRBV4-2 and TRBJ2-7, with a possible D match to TRBD1 (5 bases). The V end lost 4 bases, the J end lost 2 bases, and 15 bases lay between the germline ends. Germline lookup yields CDR1 LGHNA and CDR2 YNFKEQ. CDR3 length equals 15 residues. The CDR3 DNA reads TGTGCCAGCAGCCTTGGGGCGGCAGTTGCCTACGAGCAGTACTTC. Protein sequence: CASSLGAAVAYEQYF.

This rearrangement joins TRBV29-1 to TRBJ2-5; TRBD2 agrees at 15 bases. In germline, CDR1 is SQVTM, CDR2 ANQGSEA. CDR3 length: 13 residues. V lost 7 bases to trimming and J lost 11 bases; unmatched junction nucleotides: 8. As DNA, the CDR3 is TGCAGCGGCGCGGGACTAGCGGGAGGAGAGCAGTACTTC. It codes for CSGAGLAGGEQYF.

This clone is a singleton in its sample. The chain links TRBV2 to TRBJ1-6; TRBD1 aligns across 9 bases. V trimming: 8 bases; J trimming: 5 bases; junction bases outside the gene matches: 7. The CDR3 covers 15 residues. The germline CDR1 and CDR2 sequences are SNHLY and FYNNEI. In DNA, the CDR3 is TGTGCCAGCGCTTCTACAGGGGGCGATAATTCACCCCTCCACTTT. Amino acids: CASASTGGDNSPLHF.

Regarding this clone: Germline is not matched at one junction end, which may reflect a read error. This sequence joins TRBV28 and TRBJ2-7; D uncertain. From germline, CDR1 is MDHEN and CDR2 SYDVKM. The CDR3 loop spans 10 amino acids. This chain's CDR3 is CHRGTYEQYF. In DNA, the CDR3 is TGCCACCGCGGCACCTACGAGCAGTACTTC.

This sequence joins TRBV29-1 and TRBJ2-2; the D is unclear. The CDR3 totals 13 residues. Trimming removed 4 bases at V and 6 bases at J, with 12 bases between. Germline V CDR1 and CDR2: SQVTM, ANQGSEA. This CDR3 is CSVVFGGAGELFF. As DNA, the CDR3 is TGCAGCGTTGTCTTCGGTGGTGCCGGGGAGCTGTTTTTT.